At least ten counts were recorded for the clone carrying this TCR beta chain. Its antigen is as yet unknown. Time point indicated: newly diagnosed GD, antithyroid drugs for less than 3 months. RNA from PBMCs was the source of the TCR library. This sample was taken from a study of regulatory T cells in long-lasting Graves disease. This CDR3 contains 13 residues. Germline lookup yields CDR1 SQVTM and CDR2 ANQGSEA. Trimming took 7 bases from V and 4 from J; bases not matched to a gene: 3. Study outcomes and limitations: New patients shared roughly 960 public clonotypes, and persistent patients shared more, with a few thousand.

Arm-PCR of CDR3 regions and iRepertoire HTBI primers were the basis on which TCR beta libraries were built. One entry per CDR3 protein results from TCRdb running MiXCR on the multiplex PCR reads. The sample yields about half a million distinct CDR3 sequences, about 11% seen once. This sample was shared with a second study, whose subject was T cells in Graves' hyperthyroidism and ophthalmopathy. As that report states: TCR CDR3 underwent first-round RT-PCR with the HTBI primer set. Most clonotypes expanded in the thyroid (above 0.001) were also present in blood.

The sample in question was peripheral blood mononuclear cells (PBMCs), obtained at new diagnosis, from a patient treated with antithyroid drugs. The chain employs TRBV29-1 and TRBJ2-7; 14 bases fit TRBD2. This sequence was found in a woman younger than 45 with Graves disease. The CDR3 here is CSEGLAGVYEQYF. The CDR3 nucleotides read TGCAGCGAGGGACTAGCGGGAGTGTACGAGCAGTACTTC.